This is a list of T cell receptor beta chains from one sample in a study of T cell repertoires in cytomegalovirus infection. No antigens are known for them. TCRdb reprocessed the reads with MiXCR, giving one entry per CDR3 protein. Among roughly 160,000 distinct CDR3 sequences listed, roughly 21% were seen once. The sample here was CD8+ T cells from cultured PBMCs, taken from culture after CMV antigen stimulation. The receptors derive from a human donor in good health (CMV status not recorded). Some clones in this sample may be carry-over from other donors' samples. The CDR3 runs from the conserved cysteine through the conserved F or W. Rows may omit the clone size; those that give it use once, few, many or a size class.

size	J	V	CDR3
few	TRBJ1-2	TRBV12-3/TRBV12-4	CASSLGGHGYTF
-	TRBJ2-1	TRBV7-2	CASRNERGYFYNEQFF
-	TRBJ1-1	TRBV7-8	CASSPGVGGEAFF
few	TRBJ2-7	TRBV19	CASSMWAGLSYEQYF
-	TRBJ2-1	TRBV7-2	CASSPGLAGSYEQFF
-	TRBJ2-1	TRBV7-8	CASSLVTGLQFF
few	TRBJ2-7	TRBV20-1	CSARAIGPYEQYF
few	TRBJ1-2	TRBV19	CASTVLRSNYGYTF
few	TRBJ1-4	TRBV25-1	CASRRGHATNEKLFF
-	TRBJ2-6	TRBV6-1	CASSAGTEALGANVLTF
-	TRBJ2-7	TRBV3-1	CASSQDPGPLYEQYF
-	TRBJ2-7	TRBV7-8	CASSPYTGTGDEQYF
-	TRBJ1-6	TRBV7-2	CASSPFLGVADSPLHF
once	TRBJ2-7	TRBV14	CASSQGWDTTYEQYF
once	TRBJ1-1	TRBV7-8	CASSRQVGGDTEAFF